This TCR beta chain is from a study of cytomegalovirus exposure and HLA in healthy donors. Across the whole study: HLA-typed donors were the source of tens of millions of unique TCRs held in an early data release. Notes on the study in general: Listed as cytomegalovirus-associated were 150 to 200 TCR beta chains.

To note about this clone: Its antigen is unknown.

60 Vbeta and 13 Jbeta primers were used in PCR. Measured with immunoSEQ multiplex PCR; TCRdb has only the in-frame clones, and not every one. The sample lists 200,000 to 250,000 clones, around 85% occurring once. CDR1 is SEHNR and CDR2 is FQNEAQ in the germline V gene (reference sequence). The V gene end was trimmed by 5 bases and the J gene end by 3 bases; junction bases not matched to a gene: 9. The CDR3 is 16 residues long. Sequencing input: PBMCs. The sequence was obtained from a girl between 2 and 10 years old in good health and CMV-seronegative. The chain couples TRBV7-9 to TRBJ2-7; 11 bases are shared with TRBD2. The CDR3: CASSPAGTSGYYEQYF. The CDR3 DNA reads as TGTGCCAGCAGCCCAGCCGGGACTAGCGGCTACTACGAGCAGTACTTC.